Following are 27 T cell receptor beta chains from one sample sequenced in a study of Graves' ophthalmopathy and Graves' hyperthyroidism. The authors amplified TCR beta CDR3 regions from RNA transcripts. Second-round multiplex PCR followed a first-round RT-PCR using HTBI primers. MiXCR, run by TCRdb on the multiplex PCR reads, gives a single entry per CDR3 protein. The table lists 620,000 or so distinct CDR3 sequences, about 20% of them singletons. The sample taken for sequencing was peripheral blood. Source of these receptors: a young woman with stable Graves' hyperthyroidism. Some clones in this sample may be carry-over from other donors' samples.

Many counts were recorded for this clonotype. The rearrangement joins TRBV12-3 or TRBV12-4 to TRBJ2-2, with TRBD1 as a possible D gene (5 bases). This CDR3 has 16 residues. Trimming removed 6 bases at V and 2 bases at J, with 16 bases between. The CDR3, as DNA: TGTGCCAGCAGAATGTTCGGGCAGGGTAACACCGGGGAGCTGTTTTTT. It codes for CASRMFGQGNTGELFF.

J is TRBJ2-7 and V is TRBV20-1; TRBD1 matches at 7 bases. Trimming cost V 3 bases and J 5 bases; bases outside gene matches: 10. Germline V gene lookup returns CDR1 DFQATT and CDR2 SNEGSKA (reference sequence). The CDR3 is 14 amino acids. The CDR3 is CSAREQGRLDEQYF. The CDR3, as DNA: TGCAGTGCTAGGGAACAGGGGAGACTCGACGAGCAGTACTTC.

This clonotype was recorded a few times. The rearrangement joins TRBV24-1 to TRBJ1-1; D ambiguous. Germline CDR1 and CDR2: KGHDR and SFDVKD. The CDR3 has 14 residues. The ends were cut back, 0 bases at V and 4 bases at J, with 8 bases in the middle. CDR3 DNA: TGTGCCACCAGTGATTTGGCGGAGAGCACTGAAGCTTTCTTT. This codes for CATSDLAESTEAFF.

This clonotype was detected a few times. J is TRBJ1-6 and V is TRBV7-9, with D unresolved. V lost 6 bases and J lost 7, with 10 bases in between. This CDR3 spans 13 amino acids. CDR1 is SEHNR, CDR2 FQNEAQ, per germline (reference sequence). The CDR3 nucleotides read TGTGCCAGCAGTCTGGTAGTGAATTCACCCCTCCACTTT. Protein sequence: CASSLVVNSPLHF.

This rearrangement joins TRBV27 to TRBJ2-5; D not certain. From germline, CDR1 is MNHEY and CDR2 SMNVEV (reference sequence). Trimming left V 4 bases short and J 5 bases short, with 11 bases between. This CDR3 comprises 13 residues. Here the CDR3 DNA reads TGTGCCAGCAGTTCAACCCTGAGCGAGACCCAGTACTTC. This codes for CASSSTLSETQYF.

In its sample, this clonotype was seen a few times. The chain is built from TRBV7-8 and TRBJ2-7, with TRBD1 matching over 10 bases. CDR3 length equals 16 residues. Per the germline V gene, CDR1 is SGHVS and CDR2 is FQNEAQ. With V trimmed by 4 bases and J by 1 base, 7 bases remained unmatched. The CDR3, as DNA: TGTGCCAGCAGCTCATCCCGGGACAGGGGATCCTACGAGCAGTACTTC. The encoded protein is CASSSSRDRGSYEQYF.

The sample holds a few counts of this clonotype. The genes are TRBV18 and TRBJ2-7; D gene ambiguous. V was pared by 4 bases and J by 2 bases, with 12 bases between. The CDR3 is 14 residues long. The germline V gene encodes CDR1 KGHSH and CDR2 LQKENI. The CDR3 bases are TGTGCCAGCTCACTCAACTTAAATCCCTACGAGCAGTACTTC. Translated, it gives CASSLNLNPYEQYF.

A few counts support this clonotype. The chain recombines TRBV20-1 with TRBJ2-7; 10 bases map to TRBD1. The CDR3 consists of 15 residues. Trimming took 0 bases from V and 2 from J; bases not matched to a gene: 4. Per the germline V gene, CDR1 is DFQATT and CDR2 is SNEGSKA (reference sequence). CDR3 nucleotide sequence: TGCAGTGCTAGAGACGTGGGACAGGGGACCTACGAGCAGTACTTC. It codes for CSARDVGQGTYEQYF.

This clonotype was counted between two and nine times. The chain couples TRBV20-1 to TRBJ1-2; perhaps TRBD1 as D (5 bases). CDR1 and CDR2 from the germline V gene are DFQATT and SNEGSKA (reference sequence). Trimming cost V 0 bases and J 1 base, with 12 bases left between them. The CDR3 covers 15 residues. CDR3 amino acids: CSARDNRNYNYGYTF. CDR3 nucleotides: TGCAGTGCTAGAGATAACAGGAACTATAACTATGGCTACACCTTC.

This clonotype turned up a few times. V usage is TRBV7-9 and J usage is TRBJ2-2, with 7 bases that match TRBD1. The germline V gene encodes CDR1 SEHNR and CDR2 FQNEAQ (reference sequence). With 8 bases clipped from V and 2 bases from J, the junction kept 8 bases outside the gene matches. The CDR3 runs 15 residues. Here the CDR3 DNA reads TGTGCCAGCCGTCAAGGGACAGAAAACACCGGGGAGCTGTTTTTT. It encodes CASRQGTENTGELFF.

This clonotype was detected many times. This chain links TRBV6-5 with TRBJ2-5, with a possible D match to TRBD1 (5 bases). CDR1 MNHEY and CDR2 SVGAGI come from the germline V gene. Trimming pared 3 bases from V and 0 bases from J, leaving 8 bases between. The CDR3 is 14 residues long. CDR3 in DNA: TGTGCCAGCAGTTATGTGACAGACCAAGAGACCCAGTACTTC. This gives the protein CASSYVTDQETQYF.

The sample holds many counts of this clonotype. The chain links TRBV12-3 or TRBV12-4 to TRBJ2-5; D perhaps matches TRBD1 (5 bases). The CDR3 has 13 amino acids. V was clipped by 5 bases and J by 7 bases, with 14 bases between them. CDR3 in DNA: TGTGCCAGCAGTACCAGGGCCAGAGGGACCCAGTACTTC. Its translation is CASSTRARGTQYF.

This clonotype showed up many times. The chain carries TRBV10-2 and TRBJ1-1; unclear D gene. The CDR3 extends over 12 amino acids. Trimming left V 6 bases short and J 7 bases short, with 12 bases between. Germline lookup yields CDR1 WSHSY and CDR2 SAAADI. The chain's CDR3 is CASSPSSVEAFF. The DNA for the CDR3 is TGCGCCAGCAGCCCCTCGTCGGTTGAAGCTTTCTTT.

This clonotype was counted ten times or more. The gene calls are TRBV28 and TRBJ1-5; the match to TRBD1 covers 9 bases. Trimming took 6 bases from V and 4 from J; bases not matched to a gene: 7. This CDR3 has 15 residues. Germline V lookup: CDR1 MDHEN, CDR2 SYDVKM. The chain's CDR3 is CASSPQGAGNQPQHF. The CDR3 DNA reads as TGTGCCAGCAGCCCACAGGGGGCAGGGAATCAGCCCCAGCATTTT.

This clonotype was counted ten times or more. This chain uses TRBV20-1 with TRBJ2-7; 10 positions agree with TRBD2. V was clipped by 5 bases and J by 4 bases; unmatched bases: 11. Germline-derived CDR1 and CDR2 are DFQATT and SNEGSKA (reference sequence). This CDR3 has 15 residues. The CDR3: CSARGLAFGVYEQYF. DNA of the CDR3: TGCAGTGCTCGGGGACTAGCGTTTGGGGTATACGAGCAGTACTTC.

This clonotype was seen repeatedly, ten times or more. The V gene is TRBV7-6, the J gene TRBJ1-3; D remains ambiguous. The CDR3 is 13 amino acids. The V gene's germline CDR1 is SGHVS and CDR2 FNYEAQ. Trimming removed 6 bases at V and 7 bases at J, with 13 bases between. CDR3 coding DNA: TGTGCCAGCAGTTTACCAGGACTCAACACCATATATTTT. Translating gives CASSLPGLNTIYF.

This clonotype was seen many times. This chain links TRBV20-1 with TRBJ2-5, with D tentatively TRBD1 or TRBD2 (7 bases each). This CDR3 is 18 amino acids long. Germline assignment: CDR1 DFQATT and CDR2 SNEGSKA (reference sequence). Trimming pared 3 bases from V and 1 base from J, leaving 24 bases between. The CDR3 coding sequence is TGCAGTGCTAGGTCAGGGGGGGGCGGGGGACCCACCCAAGAGACCCAGTACTTC. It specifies CSARSGGGGGPTQETQYF.

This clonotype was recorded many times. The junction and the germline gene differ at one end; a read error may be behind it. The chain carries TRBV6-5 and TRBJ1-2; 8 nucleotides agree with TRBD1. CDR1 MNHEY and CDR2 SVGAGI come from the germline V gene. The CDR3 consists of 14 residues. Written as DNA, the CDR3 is TGTGCCAGCAGTGACTCCGGGACAGGATATGGCTACACCTTC. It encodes CASSDSGTGYGYTF.

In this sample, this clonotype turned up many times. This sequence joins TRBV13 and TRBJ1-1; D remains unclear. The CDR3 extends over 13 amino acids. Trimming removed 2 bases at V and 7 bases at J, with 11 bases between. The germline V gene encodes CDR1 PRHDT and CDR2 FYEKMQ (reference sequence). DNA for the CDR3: TGTGCCAGCAGCTTAAAGGGCGTGGGTGAAGCTTTCTTT. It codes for CASSLKGVGEAFF. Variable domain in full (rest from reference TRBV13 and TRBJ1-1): AAGVIQSPRHLIKEKRETATLKCYPIPRHDTVYWYQQGPGQDPQFLISFYEKMQSDKGSIPDRFSAQQFSDYHSELNMSSLELGDSALYFCASSLKGVGEAFFGQGTRLTVV.

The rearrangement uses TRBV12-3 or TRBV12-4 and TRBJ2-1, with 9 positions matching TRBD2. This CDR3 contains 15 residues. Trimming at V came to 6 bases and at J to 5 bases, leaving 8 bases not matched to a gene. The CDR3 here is CASSTSGRLNNEQFF. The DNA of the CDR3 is TGTGCCAGCAGCACAAGCGGGAGGTTAAACAATGAGCAGTTCTTC.

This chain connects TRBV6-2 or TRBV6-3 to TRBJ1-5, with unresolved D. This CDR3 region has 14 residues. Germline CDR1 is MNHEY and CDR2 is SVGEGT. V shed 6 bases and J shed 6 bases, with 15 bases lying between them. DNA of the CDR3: TGTGCCAGCAGCCGCGCGGGGTCCGGTCAGCCCCAGCATTTT. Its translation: CASSRAGSGQPQHF.

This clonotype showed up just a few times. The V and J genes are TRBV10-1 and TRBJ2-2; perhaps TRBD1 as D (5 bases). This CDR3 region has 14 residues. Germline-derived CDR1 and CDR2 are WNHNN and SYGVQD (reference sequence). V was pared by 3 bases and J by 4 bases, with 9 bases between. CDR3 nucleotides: TGCGCCAGCAGTGACGGACACCTCACCGGGGAGCTGTTTTTT. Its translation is CASSDGHLTGELFF.

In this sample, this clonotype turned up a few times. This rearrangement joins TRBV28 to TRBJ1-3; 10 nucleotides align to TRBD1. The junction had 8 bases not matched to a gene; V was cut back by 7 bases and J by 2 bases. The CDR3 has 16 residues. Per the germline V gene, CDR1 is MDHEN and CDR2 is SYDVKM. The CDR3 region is CASTDRGGRTGNTIYF. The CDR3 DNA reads TGTGCCAGCACGGACAGGGGGGGGAGGACTGGAAACACCATATATTTT.

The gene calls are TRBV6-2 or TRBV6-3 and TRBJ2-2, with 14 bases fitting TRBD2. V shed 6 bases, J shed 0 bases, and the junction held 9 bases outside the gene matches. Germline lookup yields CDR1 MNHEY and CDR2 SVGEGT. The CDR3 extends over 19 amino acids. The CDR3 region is CASSLRLAGGVPNTGELFF. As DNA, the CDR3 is TGTGCCAGCAGCCTCAGACTAGCGGGGGGGGTGCCGAACACCGGGGAGCTGTTTTTT.

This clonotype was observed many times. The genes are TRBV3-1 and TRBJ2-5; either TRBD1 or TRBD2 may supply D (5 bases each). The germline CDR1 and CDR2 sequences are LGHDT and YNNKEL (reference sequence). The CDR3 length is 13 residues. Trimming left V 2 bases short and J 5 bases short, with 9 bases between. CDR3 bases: TGTGCCAGCAGCCAAATGGGACGGGAGACCCAGTACTTC. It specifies CASSQMGRETQYF.

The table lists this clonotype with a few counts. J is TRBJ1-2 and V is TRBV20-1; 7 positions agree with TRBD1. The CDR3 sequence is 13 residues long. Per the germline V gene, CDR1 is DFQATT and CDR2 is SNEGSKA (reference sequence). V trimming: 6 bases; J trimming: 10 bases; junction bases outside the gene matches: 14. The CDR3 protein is CSAAHFSGGDYTF. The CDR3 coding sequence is TGCAGTGCCGCACACTTTTCAGGGGGTGACTACACCTTC.

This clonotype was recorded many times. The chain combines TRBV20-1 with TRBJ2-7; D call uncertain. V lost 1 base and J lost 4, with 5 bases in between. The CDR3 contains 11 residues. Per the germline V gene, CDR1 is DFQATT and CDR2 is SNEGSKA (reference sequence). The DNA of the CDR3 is TGCAGTGCTAGAGGCGGATACGAGCAGTACTTC. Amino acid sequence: CSARGGYEQYF.